Listed here are 20 T cell receptor beta chains from one sample, sequenced in a study of blood T cell repertoires in COVID-19 (dated by TCRdb to 2018 to 2020). Library method: the immunoSEQ multiplex PCR assay. The source is immuneACCESS, and TCRdb retained only in-frame sequences with V and J called. Part of the clones is not carried over; for the studies checked, unresolved V genes explain less than half of this, and the remainder is unexplained. This sample holds 170,000 or so clones; about 90% were observed only once. 7% to 8% of the sample belongs to the ten largest clones. The sequencing sample was made of PBMCs or T cells enriched from blood (not recorded which). These receptors were collected from a woman aged 45-60 years who had recovered from COVID-19.

This clone has just one count. This sequence joins TRBV3-1 (or the pseudogene TRBV3-2) and TRBJ2-3; 7 positions agree with TRBD2. V gave up 5 bases and J gave up 1 base; unmatched junction bases: 12. The CDR3 runs 17 residues. The germline V gene has CDR1 LGHDT and CDR2 YNNKEL (reference sequence). Here the CDR3 DNA reads TGTGCCAGCAGCTTTCTTTTGCGGGGGAGGGGCACAGATACGCAGTATTTT. Its translation: CASSFLLRGRGTDTQYF.

This clone was observed a handful of times. The V gene is TRBV4-3, the J gene TRBJ1-1; D is possibly TRBD1 (5 bases). The CDR3 sequence is 13 residues long. Germline CDR1 LGHNA, CDR2 YSLEER. V lost 0 bases and J lost 5, with 7 bases in between. The CDR3 reads CASSQDRGTEAFF. The DNA for the CDR3 is TGCGCCAGCAGCCAAGATCGGGGGACTGAAGCTTTCTTT.

This chain connects TRBV5-1 to TRBJ1-1; 9 bases map to TRBD1. This CDR3 is 12 amino acids long. CDR1 is SGHRS and CDR2 is YFSETQ in the germline V gene. The V gene end was trimmed by 5 bases and the J gene end by 11 bases; junction bases not matched to a gene: 7. The DNA of the CDR3 is TGCGCCAGCAGACGGGACAGGGAGGAGGCTTTCTTT. This gives the protein CASRRDREEAFF.

This sequence joins TRBV4-2 and TRBJ2-7; 7 bases fit TRBD2. This CDR3 is built from 15 residues. Per germline, CDR1 LGHNA and CDR2 YNFKEQ. Trimming took 0 bases from V and 2 from J; bases not matched to a gene: 4. The DNA for the CDR3 is TGTGCCAGCAGCCAAGACCGAGCGGGAACCTACGAGCAGTACTTC. Amino acid sequence: CASSQDRAGTYEQYF.

The rearrangement uses TRBV24-1 and TRBJ2-5; D remains unclear. Germline values: CDR1 KGHDR, CDR2 SFDVKD. This CDR3 is 15 amino acids long. Trimming shortened V by 3 bases and J by 1 base, and 11 bases separated the two germline ends. The CDR3 bases are TGTGCCACCAGTGATCTCCAGACAACCCAAGAGACCCAGTACTTC. Amino acid sequence: CATSDLQTTQETQYF.

The rearrangement uses TRBV18 and TRBJ2-3; a possible D gene is TRBD1 (7 bases). The CDR3 sequence is 16 residues long. Germline CDR1 reads KGHSH; CDR2 reads LQKENI. Trimming removed 2 bases at V and 5 bases at J, with 17 bases between. The CDR3 loop is CASSPSTQGGLDTQYF. Written as DNA, the CDR3 is TGTGCCAGCTCACCATCTACCCAGGGGGGTCTAGATACGCAGTATTTT.

V and J are TRBV28 and TRBJ2-5, with 7 bases identical to TRBD1. Germline lookup yields CDR1 MDHEN and CDR2 SYDVKM. The ends lost 4 bases at V and 0 bases at J; junction bases unmatched: 11. CDR3 length: 17 amino acids. CDR3 bases: TGTGCCAGCAGTTCCGGGTATACGGGACAGTACCAAGAGACCCAGTACTTC. Protein: CASSSGYTGQYQETQYF. Full variable domain (remainder filled in from reference TRBV28 and TRBJ2-5): DVKVTQSSRYLVKRTGEKVFLECVQDMDHENMFWYRQDPGLGLRLIYFSYDVKMKEKGDIPEGYSVSREKKERFSLILESASTNQTSMYLCASSSGYTGQYQETQYFGPGTRLLVL.

J is TRBJ2-2 and V is TRBV15, with 9 nucleotides matching TRBD2. This CDR3 comprises 15 residues. Losses at the gene ends were 3 bases for V and 8 bases for J; bases not matched to a gene: 7. The V gene's germline CDR1 is LNHNV and CDR2 YYDKDF (reference sequence). The DNA of the CDR3 is TGTGCCACCAGCAGGATGATTAGCGGGAGAGGGGAGCTGTTTTTT. It yields the protein CATSRMISGRGELFF.

The chain joins TRBV11-2 to TRBJ1-1; unclear D gene. The CDR3 runs 13 residues. CDR1 and CDR2 from the germline V gene are SGHAT and FQNNGV. V lost 1 base and J 3 bases, leaving 6 bases between the germline ends. CDR3: CASSLAEYTEAFF. The DNA of the CDR3 is TGTGCCAGCAGCTTAGCTGAGTACACTGAAGCTTTCTTT.

This sequence joins TRBV5-6 and TRBJ2-7, with a possible D match to TRBD1 (6 bases). Germline assignment: CDR1 SGHDT and CDR2 YYEEEE. The CDR3 covers 15 residues. V lost 4 bases and J lost 0, with 14 bases in between. The CDR3 region is CASSAPDSSSYEQYF. The CDR3 DNA is TGTGCCAGCAGCGCACCGGACAGCTCCTCCTACGAGCAGTACTTC.

The chain is built from TRBV2 and TRBJ2-5; the D gene is possibly TRBD1 (5 bases). The CDR3 is 15 amino acids. The V and J ends lost 6 bases and 1 base respectively, with 15 bases between them. CDR1 and CDR2 (germline): SNHLY, FYNNEI. The DNA of the CDR3 is TGTGCCAGCAGGGTCGTGGGCAGGGCCCAAGAGACCCAGTACTTC. It specifies CASRVVGRAQETQYF.

J is TRBJ2-3 and V is TRBV6-5; 9 nucleotides align to TRBD1. CDR3 length equals 13 residues. Trimming at V came to 6 bases and at J to 6 bases, leaving 4 bases not matched to a gene. Germline CDR1 reads MNHEY; CDR2 reads SVGAGI. CDR3 sequence: CASRRTGVDTQYF. CDR3 nucleotide sequence: TGTGCCAGCAGACGGACAGGGGTGGATACGCAGTATTTT.

The chain employs TRBV5-4 and TRBJ2-7; tentatively, D is TRBD2 (6 bases). CDR1 and CDR2 from the germline V gene are SGHNT and YYREEE (reference sequence). This CDR3 contains 14 residues. V lost 4 bases and J lost 3, with 14 bases in between. CDR3 loop: CASSLSGTYYEQYF. The DNA of the CDR3 is TGTGCCAGCAGCCTTAGCGGAACTTACTACGAGCAGTACTTC.

The V gene is TRBV28, the J gene TRBJ1-2; 8 nucleotides align to TRBD1. Germline lookup yields CDR1 MDHEN and CDR2 SYDVKM. The CDR3 runs 13 residues. The trim removed 4 bases at V and 6 bases at J, leaving 4 bases unmatched. The CDR3 loop is CASSSRTGNGYTF. CDR3 coding DNA: TGTGCCAGCAGTTCCAGGACAGGGAATGGCTACACCTTC.

Details on this clone: Other DNA sequences in this sample translate to the same CDR3. This rearrangement joins TRBV3-1 (or the pseudogene TRBV3-2) to TRBJ1-1, with TRBD1 matching over 8 bases. The CDR3 runs to 14 residues. The V segment lost 3 bases and the J segment 1 base; nucleotides outside the gene matches: 1. Per germline, CDR1 LGHDT and CDR2 YNNKEL (reference sequence). The CDR3 coding sequence is TGTGCCAGCAGCCAGGGGACAGGGAACACTGAAGCTTTCTTT. Translating gives CASSQGTGNTEAFF.

The rearrangement joins TRBV10-3 to TRBJ2-7; unclear D gene. The CDR3 is 16 residues long. Germline CDR1 reads ENHRY; CDR2 reads SYGVKD. Trimming took 6 bases from V and 3 from J, leaving 21 bases between them. In nucleotides, the CDR3 is TGTGCCATCAGCGCGCGCGTGATAGAACCAAACTACGAGCAGTACTTC. Encoded protein: CAISARVIEPNYEQYF.

The genes are TRBV9 and TRBJ1-3; D gene ambiguous. The V and J ends lost 4 bases and 1 base respectively, with 9 bases between them. Germline CDR1 SGDLS, CDR2 YYNGEE. The CDR3 has 14 residues. Here the CDR3 DNA reads TGTGCCAGCAGCCCCGAGCATTCTGGAAACACCATATATTTT. Its translation: CASSPEHSGNTIYF.

The V call is TRBV27, the J call TRBJ2-4; a weak D match, TRBD2 (7 bases). Trimming pared 2 bases from V and 3 bases from J, leaving 11 bases between. Germline CDR1 reads MNHEY; CDR2 reads SMNVEV (reference sequence). The CDR3 is made up of 15 amino acids. The CDR3 bases are TGTGCCAGCAGTTTAGAGGGGGGGTTCAAAAACATTCAGTACTTC. Protein: CASSLEGGFKNIQYF.

The V gene is TRBV20-1, the J gene TRBJ2-1; D might be TRBD2 (6 bases). This CDR3 region has 16 residues. CDR1 and CDR2 from the germline V gene are DFQATT and SNEGSKA (reference sequence). V gave up 6 bases and J gave up 0 bases, with 18 bases separating them. Here the CDR3 DNA reads TGCAGTGCCAGTTCTGCTAGCGCGATCTCCTACAATGAGCAGTTCTTC. Its translation: CSASSASAISYNEQFF.

The V gene is TRBV5-1, the J gene TRBJ1-4, with TRBD1 as a possible D gene (5 bases). Germline CDR1 and CDR2: SGHRS and YFSETQ. The length of the CDR3 is 14 residues. With 0 bases removed from V and 8 bases from J, the gap between germline ends came to 11 bases. CDR3 bases: TGCGCCAGCAGCTTGGCCACAGGAAAGGAAAAACTGTTTTTT. It specifies CASSLATGKEKLFF.